Listed below are T cell receptor beta chains from one sample, sequenced in a study of CD8 T cells in Susac syndrome. TCRdb reprocessed the immunoSEQ multiplex PCR reads via MiXCR and lists one record per CDR3 protein. The data contain some 190,000 distinct CDR3 sequences, approximately 93% of them singletons. Sequenced input: CD4+ T cells from PBMCs. The receptors originated from a human donor in good health. CDR3s include the opening cysteine and the closing phenylalanine or tryptophan. A D gene is named only where the DNA matches it firmly. For some rows the clone size is stated as once, few or many, or as a class when expanded; others skip it.

j_call,d_call,v_call,clone_size,cdr3_aa,cdr3_nt
TRBJ2-7,.,TRBV5-1,.,CASSLVGRGAYEQYF,TGCGCCAGCAGCTTGGTAGGCAGGGGGGCCTACGAGCAGTACTTC
TRBJ1-6,.,TRBV7-9,.,CASSLVSGVESPLHF,TGTGCCAGCAGCTTAGTTTCTGGGGTGGAGTCACCCCTCCACTTT
TRBJ1-2,TRBD1,TRBV19,.,CASTPSWQGALANYGYTF,TGTGCCAGTACCCCCTCATGGCAGGGGGCATTAGCTAACTATGGCTACACCTTC
TRBJ2-7,TRBD1,TRBV5-1,.,CASSTLPSGTGKTRIHEQYF,TGCGCCAGCAGCACCTTACCCTCGGGGACAGGGAAAACTAGGATCCACGAGCAGTACTTC
TRBJ1-2,TRBD1,TRBV7-2,few,CASSPSPGQGAYGYTF,TGTGCCAGCAGTCCCTCTCCCGGACAGGGGGCTTATGGCTACACCTTC
TRBJ1-1,TRBD1,TRBV7-3,few,CASSTSGGGHTEAFF,TGTGCCAGCAGCACCTCAGGGGGCGGTCACACTGAAGCTTTCTTT
TRBJ2-7,.,TRBV7-2,.,CASSETGTASYEQYF,TGTGCCAGCAGCGAAACCGGGACTGCCTCCTACGAGCAGTACTTC
TRBJ1-6,TRBD1,TRBV7-2,.,CASSSGTDNSPLHF,TGTGCCAGCAGCTCCGGGACAGATAATTCACCCCTCCACTTT
TRBJ2-1,.,TRBV7-2,.,CASSLAQLARGEQFF,TGTGCCAGCAGCTTAGCCCAACTAGCTCGGGGGGAGCAGTTCTTC
TRBJ1-5,.,TRBV12-3/TRBV12-4,once,CASSLGIRNQPQHF,TGTGCCAGCAGTTTAGGGATCCGCAATCAGCCCCAGCATTTT
TRBJ1-5,.,TRBV7-9,.,CASTPVGQVNQPQHF,TGTGCCAGCACCCCAGTTGGCCAGGTGAATCAGCCCCAGCATTTT
TRBJ2-3,.,TRBV5-1,.,CASSFGGGSDTQYF,TGCGCCAGCAGCTTCGGCGGGGGCTCAGATACGCAGTATTTT
TRBJ1-1,TRBD1,TRBV28,.,CATFPGTGLTEAFF,TGTGCCACCTTCCCCGGGACAGGGCTCACTGAAGCTTTCTTT
TRBJ2-2,TRBD2,TRBV2,.,CASRMTLGLAGSFANTGELFF,TGTGCCAGCAGGATGACTCTAGGACTAGCGGGGTCTTTCGCGAACACCGGGGAGCTGTTTTTT
TRBJ2-3,TRBD2,TRBV13,.,CASSLFGGTTDTQYF,TGTGCCAGCAGCTTATTCGGGGGGACCACAGATACGCAGTATTTT
TRBJ1-6,TRBD1,TRBV20-1,.,CSAALGQVGYNSPLHF,TGCAGTGCTGCCCTCGGACAGGTGGGATATAATTCACCCCTCCACTTT
TRBJ2-7,.,TRBV29-1,.,CSVEETGGVYEQYF,TGCAGCGTTGAGGAGACTGGAGGGGTCTACGAGCAGTACTTC
TRBJ1-5,TRBD1,TRBV20-1,.,CSGQGGVSNQPQHF,TGCAGTGGGCAGGGGGGGGTGAGCAATCAGCCCCAGCATTTT
TRBJ1-5,TRBD1,TRBV6-2/TRBV6-3,.,CASSSGQMNQPQHF,TGTGCCAGCAGTTCGGGACAGATGAATCAGCCCCAGCATTTT
TRBJ1-1,.,TRBV27,once,CASRIRAPTEAFF,TGTGCCAGCAGGATCCGGGCCCCCACTGAAGCTTTCTTT
TRBJ1-2,.,TRBV4-3,.,CASSQEANTKQGYGYTF,TGCGCCAGCAGCCAAGAAGCTAACACCAAACAGGGCTATGGCTACACCTTC
TRBJ2-5,TRBD1,TRBV7-2,.,CASNRGEETQYF,TGTGCCAGCAACAGGGGGGAAGAGACCCAGTACTTC
TRBJ1-5,.,TRBV28,.,CASSLVDSNQPQHF,TGTGCCAGCAGTTTGGTCGATAGCAATCAGCCCCAGCATTTT
TRBJ2-3,.,TRBV5-1,.,CASSLDKPDTQYF,TGCGCCAGCAGCTTGGACAAGCCAGATACGCAGTATTTT
TRBJ2-5,TRBD2,TRBV2,.,CASSDQRGGYQETQYF,TGTGCCAGCAGTGACCAGCGGGGGGGTTACCAAGAGACCCAGTACTTC
TRBJ2-1,TRBD2,TRBV5-1,.,CASSGGGATYNEQFF,TGCGCCAGCTCCGGGGGAGGGGCTACCTACAATGAGCAGTTCTTC